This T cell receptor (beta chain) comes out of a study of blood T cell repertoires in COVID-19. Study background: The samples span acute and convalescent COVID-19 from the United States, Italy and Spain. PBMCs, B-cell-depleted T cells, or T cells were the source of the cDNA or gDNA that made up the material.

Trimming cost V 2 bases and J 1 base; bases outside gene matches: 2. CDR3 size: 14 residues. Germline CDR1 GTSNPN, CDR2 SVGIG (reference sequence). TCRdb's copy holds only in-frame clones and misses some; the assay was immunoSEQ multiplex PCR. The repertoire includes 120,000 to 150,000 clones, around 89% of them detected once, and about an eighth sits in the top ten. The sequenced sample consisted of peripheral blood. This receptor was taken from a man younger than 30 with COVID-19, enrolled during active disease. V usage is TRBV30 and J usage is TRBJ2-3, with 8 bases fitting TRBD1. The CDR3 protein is CAWSSTGGTDTQYF. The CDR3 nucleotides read TGTGCCTGGAGTTCGACAGGGGGCACAGATACGCAGTATTTT.